Given below is one TCR beta chain in context. Produced via immunoSEQ multiplex PCR; TCRdb's table is partial and in-frame only. The data contain 60,000 to 95,000 clones, roughly nine tenths of them seen just once; the ten biggest clones take up approximately 15%. This record comes from a study of blood T cell repertoires in COVID-19. Overall study: Researchers got acute and convalescent COVID-19 samples from the United States, Italy and Spain.

V lost 4 bases to trimming and J lost 13 bases, with 18 bases between them. The CDR3 is 14 amino acids. Germline V gives CDR1 SGHRS, CDR2 YFSETQ. The TCR originated in a woman at least 80 years old with active or convalescent COVID-19. Sample: peripheral blood. The chain links TRBV5-1 to TRBJ1-6; D uncertain. This CDR3 is CASSPRTGRSPLHF. DNA of the CDR3: TGCGCCAGCAGCCCCCGGACTGGGCGATCCCCCCTCCACTTT.